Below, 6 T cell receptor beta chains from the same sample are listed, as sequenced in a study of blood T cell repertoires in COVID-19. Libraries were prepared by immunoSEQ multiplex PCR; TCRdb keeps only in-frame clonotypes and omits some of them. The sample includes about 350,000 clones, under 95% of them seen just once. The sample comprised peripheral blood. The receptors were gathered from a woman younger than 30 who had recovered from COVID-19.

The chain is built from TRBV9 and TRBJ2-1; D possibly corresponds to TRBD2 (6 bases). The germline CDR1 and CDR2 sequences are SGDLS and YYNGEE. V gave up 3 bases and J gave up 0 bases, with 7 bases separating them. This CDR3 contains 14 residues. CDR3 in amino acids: CASSAGGSYNEQFF. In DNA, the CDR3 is TGTGCCAGCAGCGCCGGGGGCTCCTACAATGAGCAGTTCTTC.

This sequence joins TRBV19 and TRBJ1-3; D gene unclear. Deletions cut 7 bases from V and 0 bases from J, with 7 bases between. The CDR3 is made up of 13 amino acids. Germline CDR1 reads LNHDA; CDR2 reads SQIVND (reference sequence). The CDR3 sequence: CASNPNSGNTIYF. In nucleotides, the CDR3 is TGTGCCAGTAACCCTAACTCTGGAAACACCATATATTTT.

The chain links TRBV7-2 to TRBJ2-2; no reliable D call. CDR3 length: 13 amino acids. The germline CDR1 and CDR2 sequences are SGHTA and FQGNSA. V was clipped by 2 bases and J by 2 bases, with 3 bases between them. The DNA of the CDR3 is TGTGCCAGCAGCTTAATAAACACCGGGGAGCTGTTTTTT. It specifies CASSLINTGELFF.

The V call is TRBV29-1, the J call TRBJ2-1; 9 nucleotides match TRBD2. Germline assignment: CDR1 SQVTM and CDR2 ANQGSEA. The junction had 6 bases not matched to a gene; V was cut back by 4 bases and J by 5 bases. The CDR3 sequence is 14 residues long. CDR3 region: CSVGPLAGDNEQFF. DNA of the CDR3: TGCAGCGTTGGTCCACTAGCGGGTGACAATGAGCAGTTCTTC.

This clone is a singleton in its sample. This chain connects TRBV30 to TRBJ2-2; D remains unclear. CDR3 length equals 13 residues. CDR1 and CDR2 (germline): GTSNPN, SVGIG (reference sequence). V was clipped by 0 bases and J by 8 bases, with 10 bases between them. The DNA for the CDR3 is TGTGCCTGGAGTGTACTGAGGCAGGGGGAGCTGTTTTTT. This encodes CAWSVLRQGELFF. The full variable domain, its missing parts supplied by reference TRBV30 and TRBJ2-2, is SQTIHQWPATLVQPVGSPLSLECTVEGTSNPNLYWYRQAAGRGLQLLFYSVGIGQISSEVPQNLSASRPQDRQFILSSKKLLLSDSGFYLCAWSVLRQGELFFGEGSRLTVL.

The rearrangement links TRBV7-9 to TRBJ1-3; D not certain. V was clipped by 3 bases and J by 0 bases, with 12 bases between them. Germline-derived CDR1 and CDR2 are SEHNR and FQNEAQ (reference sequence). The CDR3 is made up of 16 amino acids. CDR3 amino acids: CASSFWRMSSGNTIYF. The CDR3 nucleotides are TGTGCCAGCAGCTTTTGGAGGATGAGCTCTGGAAACACCATATATTTT.